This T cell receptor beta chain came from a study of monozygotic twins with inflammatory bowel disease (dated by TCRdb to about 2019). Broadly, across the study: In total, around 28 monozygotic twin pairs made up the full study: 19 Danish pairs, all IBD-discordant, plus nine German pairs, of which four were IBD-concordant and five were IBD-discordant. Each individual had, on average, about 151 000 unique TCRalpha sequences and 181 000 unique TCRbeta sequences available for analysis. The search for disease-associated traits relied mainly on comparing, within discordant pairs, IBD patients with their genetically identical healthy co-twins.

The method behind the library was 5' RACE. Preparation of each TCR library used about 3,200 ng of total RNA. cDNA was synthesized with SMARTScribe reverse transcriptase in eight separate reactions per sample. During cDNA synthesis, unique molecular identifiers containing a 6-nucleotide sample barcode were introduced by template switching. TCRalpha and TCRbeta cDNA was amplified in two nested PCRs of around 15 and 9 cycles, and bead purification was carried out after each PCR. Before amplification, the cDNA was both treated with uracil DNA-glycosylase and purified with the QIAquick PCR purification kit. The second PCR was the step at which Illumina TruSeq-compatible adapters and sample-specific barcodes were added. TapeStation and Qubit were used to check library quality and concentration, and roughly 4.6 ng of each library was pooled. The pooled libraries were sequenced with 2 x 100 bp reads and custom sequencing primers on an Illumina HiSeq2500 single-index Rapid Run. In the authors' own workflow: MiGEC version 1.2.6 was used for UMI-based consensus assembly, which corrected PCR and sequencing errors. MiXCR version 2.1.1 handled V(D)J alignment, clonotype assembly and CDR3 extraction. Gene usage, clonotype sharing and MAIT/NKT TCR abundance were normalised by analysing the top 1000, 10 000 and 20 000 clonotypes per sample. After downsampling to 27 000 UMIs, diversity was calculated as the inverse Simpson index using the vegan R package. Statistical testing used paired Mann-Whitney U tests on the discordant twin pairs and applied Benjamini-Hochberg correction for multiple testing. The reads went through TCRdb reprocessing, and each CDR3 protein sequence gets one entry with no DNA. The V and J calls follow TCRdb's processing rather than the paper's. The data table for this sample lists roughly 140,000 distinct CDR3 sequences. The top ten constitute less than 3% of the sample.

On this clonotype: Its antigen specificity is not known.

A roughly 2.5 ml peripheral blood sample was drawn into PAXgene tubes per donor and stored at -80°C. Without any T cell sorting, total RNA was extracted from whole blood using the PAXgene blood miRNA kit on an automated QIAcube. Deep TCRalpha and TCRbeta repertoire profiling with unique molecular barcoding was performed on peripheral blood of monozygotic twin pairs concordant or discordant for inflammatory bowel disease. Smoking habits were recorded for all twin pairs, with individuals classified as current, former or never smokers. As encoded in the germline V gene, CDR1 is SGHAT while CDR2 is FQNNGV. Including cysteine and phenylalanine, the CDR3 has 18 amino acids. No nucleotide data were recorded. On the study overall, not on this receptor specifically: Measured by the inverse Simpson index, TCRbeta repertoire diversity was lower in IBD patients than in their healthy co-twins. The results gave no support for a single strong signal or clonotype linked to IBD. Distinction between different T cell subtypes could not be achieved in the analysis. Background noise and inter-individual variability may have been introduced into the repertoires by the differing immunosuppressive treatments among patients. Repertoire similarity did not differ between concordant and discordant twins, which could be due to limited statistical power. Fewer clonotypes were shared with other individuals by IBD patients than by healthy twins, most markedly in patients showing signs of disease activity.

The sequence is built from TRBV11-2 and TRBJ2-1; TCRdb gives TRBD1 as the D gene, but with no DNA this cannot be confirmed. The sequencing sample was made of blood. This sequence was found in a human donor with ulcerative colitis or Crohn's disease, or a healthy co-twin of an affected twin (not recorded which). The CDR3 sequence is CASSLSRGRRQGINEQFF.